This TCR beta chain was obtained from a study of prognosis after radiotherapy for stage I lung cancer. Across the study: Median age was 74.5 years (roughly 50 to 95) among around 13 men and 6 women.

Amplification of TCR beta CDR3 from genomic DNA used two-round multiplex PCR. Primers targeting each individual TRBV and TRBJ gene were applied in first-round PCR. TCRdb processed the multiplex PCR reads anew with MiXCR; each CDR3 protein has one entry. The sample lists around 51,000 distinct CDR3 sequences, about 37% seen once, with 9.2% in the top ten. This clonotype was recorded at least ten times. CDR1 and CDR2 from the germline V gene are MNHNS and SASEGT. Deletions cut 7 bases from V and 5 bases from J, with 7 bases between. There are 11 residues in the CDR3. Each of the patients had no lymph node involvement on CT and PET/CT and no prior chemotherapy, radiotherapy or other malignancies.

Sequencing used PBMCs, obtained before or after stereotactic body radiation therapy (not recorded which). The chain employs TRBV6-1 and TRBJ2-3, with unresolved D. This sequence originates from a donor aged 50 or older with non-small cell lung cancer. CDR3 bases: TGTGCCAGCACCCACGGAGATACGCAGTATTTT. It encodes CASTHGDTQYF.